The T cell receptor (beta chain) described here comes from a study of cytomegalovirus exposure and HLA in healthy donors. The assay was immunoSEQ multiplex PCR, and TCRdb's table has in-frame clones only and misses some. The table has 150,000 to 200,000 clones, about 83% seen once. This clone came up once. The antigen is not known. General observations from the study: The tendency of first-cohort TCR clusters to co-occur in the 120 or so validation repertoires emerged from a later analysis. High sensitivity and specificity were reportedly achieved when the classifier diagnosed cytomegalovirus status. Some TCR beta chains (164 of them) were listed as cytomegalovirus-associated.

The donors belonged to the approximately 120-subject validation cohort, separate from the roughly 720-subject first cohort. The CDR3 length is 11 residues. This clonotype was sampled from a woman aged 18-29 years in good health and CMV-seronegative. The V call is TRBV21-1, the J call TRBJ1-2. TRBV21-1 is assigned pseudogene status. The sample consisted of PBMCs. The DNA for the CDR3 is TGTGCCACCCCGACGGGTTATGGCTACACCTTC. Translated, it gives CATPTGYGYTF.